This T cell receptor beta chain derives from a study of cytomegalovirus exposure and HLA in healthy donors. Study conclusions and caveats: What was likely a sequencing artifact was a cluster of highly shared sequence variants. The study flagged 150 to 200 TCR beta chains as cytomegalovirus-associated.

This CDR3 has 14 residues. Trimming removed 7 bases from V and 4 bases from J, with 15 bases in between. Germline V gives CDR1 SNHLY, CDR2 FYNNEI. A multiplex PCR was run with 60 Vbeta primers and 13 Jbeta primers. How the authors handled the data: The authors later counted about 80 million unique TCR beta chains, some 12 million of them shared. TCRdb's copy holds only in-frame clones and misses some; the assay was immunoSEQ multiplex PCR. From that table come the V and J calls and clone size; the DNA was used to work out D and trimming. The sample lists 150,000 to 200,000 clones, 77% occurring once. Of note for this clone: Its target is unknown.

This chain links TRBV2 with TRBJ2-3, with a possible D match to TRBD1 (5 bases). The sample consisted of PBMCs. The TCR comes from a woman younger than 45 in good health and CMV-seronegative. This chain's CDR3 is CASTARGFADTQYF. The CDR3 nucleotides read TGTGCCAGCACGGCTAGGGGCTTTGCAGATACGCAGTATTTT.